Below, 25 T cell receptor beta chains from the same sample are listed, as sequenced in a study of shared T cell receptors in the human thymus. Profiled with immunoSEQ multiplex PCR; TCRdb holds only in-frame clones, not every one. This table holds around 730,000 clones, 70% to 90% found once. The same sample was also used in a study of human thymus T cells.

Sequencing used thymocytes. These receptors were collected from a girl under three years old with a congenital heart defect.

This clone was picked up one time. The V gene is TRBV5-1, the J gene TRBJ1-1; 8 bases agree with TRBD1. V shed 5 bases, J shed 2 bases, and the junction held 26 bases outside the gene matches. From germline, CDR1 is SGHRS and CDR2 YFSETQ. This CDR3 comprises 21 residues. CDR3: CASSYSEELDREGLRNTEAFF. The DNA for the CDR3 is TGCGCCAGCAGTTATAGTGAGGAATTGGACAGGGAAGGGCTTCGAAACACTGAAGCTTTCTTT.

This clone turned up a few times. V usage is TRBV5-1 and J usage is TRBJ2-7, with TRBD2 as a possible D gene (6 bases). Germline CDR1 SGHRS, CDR2 YFSETQ. The CDR3 sequence is 16 residues long. The V end was cut by 3 bases, the J end by 7 bases, with 23 bases between. The chain's CDR3 is CASSSETGTVGGEQYF. The CDR3, as DNA: TGCGCCAGCAGCTCCGAGACCGGGACCGTCGGAGGGGAGCAGTACTTC.

CDR3: CASSRVPGQGAGGSPLHF. CDR3 coding DNA: TGTGCCAGCAGTCGAGTCCCGGGACAGGGGGCAGGAGGTTCACCCCTCCACTTT. The V and J genes are TRBV28 and TRBJ1-6; 12 positions match TRBD1. The CDR3 length is 18 residues. The germline CDR1 and CDR2 sequences are MDHEN and SYDVKM. With 5 bases clipped from V and 9 bases from J, the junction kept 14 bases outside the gene matches.

The rearrangement links TRBV5-4 to TRBJ2-2; D may be TRBD1 (6 bases). This CDR3 has 16 residues. Trimming removed 10 bases at V and 0 bases at J, with 19 bases between. CDR1 and CDR2 (germline): SGHNT, YYREEE (reference sequence). The CDR3 here is CAGGRDTRSNTGELFF. The CDR3, as DNA: TGTGCCGGCGGCCGGGACACCCGATCGAACACCGGGGAGCTGTTTTTT. Complete variable domain (other parts from reference TRBV5-4 and TRBJ2-2): ETGVTQSPTHLIKTRGQQVTLRCSSQSGHNTVSWYQQALGQGPQFIFQYYREEENGRGNFPPRFSGLQFPNYSSELNVNALELDDSALYLCAGGRDTRSNTGELFFGEGSRLTVL.

V gene TRBV7-2 combines with J gene TRBJ1-2; 9 bases match TRBD1. The CDR3 consists of 19 residues. Germline V gene data show CDR1 as SGHTA and CDR2 as FQGNSA. V shed 5 bases and J 5 bases; nucleotides not matched to a gene: 21. The CDR3 is CASSPGTGRLPLPRYGYTF. In nucleotides, the CDR3 is TGTGCCAGCAGCCCCGGGACAGGGAGGTTGCCCCTACCTCGTTATGGCTACACCTTC.

This sequence joins TRBV7-6 and TRBJ1-2; tentatively, D is TRBD1 (5 bases). The CDR3 has 15 amino acids. Trimming pared 5 bases from V and 4 bases from J, leaving 17 bases between. In germline, CDR1 is SGHVS, CDR2 FNYEAQ. The CDR3 sequence: CASSLESAGGYGYTF. Here the CDR3 DNA reads TGTGCCAGCAGCCTAGAGTCCGCGGGGGGCTATGGCTACACCTTC.

The genes are TRBV10-3 and TRBJ2-7; 11 bases are shared with TRBD1. The CDR3 has 18 residues. V gave up 3 bases and J gave up 4 bases; unmatched junction bases: 14. Germline V gene data show CDR1 as ENHRY and CDR2 as SYGVKD. CDR3 sequence reads: CAISDSTGQGVPGYEQYF. For the CDR3, the DNA is TGTGCCATCAGTGATTCAACGGGACAGGGGGTCCCGGGGTACGAGCAGTACTTC.

The rearrangement uses TRBV6-1 and TRBJ2-5; TRBD2 matches at 15 bases. The CDR3 is 15 amino acids. Germline assignment: CDR1 MNHNS and CDR2 SASEGT. Trimming at V came to 8 bases and at J to 2 bases, leaving 3 bases not matched to a gene. This CDR3 is CASAGLAGGQETQYF. CDR3 DNA: TGTGCCAGCGCGGGACTAGCGGGGGGACAAGAGACCCAGTACTTC.

This clone was seen a single time. The chain uses TRBV10-3 and TRBJ1-6; 11 nucleotides align to TRBD1. The junction had 12 bases not matched to a gene; V was cut back by 3 bases and J by 14 bases. CDR1 ENHRY and CDR2 SYGVKD come from the germline V gene. The CDR3 is made up of 16 amino acids. CDR3 loop: CAISDFWGQGGTALHF. The CDR3 DNA is TGTGCCATCAGTGATTTTTGGGGACAGGGGGGGACGGCCCTCCACTTT.

This chain uses TRBV6-1 with TRBJ1-1; D is unresolved. CDR1 is MNHNS, CDR2 SASEGT, per germline. The CDR3 runs to 17 residues. V lost 4 bases to trimming and J lost 1 base, with 19 bases between them. CDR3 loop: CASSGPGLVGQNTEAFF. The CDR3 DNA follows: TGTGCCAGCAGTGGTCCTGGACTGGTGGGCCAGAACACTGAAGCTTTCTTT.

V and J are TRBV4-2 and TRBJ1-2; TRBD1 agrees at 9 bases. The length of the CDR3 is 14 residues. Trimming at V came to 4 bases and at J to 4 bases, leaving 4 bases not matched to a gene. The germline gives CDR1 LGHNA, CDR2 YNFKEQ. The CDR3 is CASSPPDRGYGYTF. The CDR3 DNA reads TGTGCCAGCAGCCCCCCGGACAGGGGCTATGGCTACACCTTC.

The chain combines TRBV27 with TRBJ1-2, with 7 bases that match TRBD1. The CDR3 totals 17 residues. The V segment lost 0 bases and the J segment 4 bases; nucleotides outside the gene matches: 11. Germline V gene lookup returns CDR1 MNHEY and CDR2 SMNVEV (reference sequence). CDR3: CASSLSRLGGAGYGYTF. As DNA, the CDR3 is TGTGCCAGCAGTTTATCGAGGCTAGGGGGCGCGGGCTATGGCTACACCTTC.

This clone was picked up one time. V usage is TRBV28 and J usage is TRBJ2-5; possibly TRBD1 for D (6 bases). Trimming shortened V by 5 bases and J by 1 base, and 17 bases separated the two germline ends. The CDR3 totals 16 residues. Germline values: CDR1 MDHEN, CDR2 SYDVKM. The CDR3 coding sequence is TGTGCCAGCAGTCCAGCACCAAGGGGGTGCCAAGAGACCCAGTACTTC. Amino acids: CASSPAPRGCQETQYF.

The chain recombines TRBV29-1 with TRBJ2-3; no clear D. Trimming shortened V by 6 bases and J by 2 bases, and 15 bases separated the two germline ends. Germline assignment: CDR1 SQVTM and CDR2 ANQGSEA. This CDR3 has 14 amino acids. The CDR3 coding sequence is TGCAGCGTCCTAATCACAGATAACACAGATACGCAGTATTTT. It encodes CSVLITDNTDTQYF.

The rearrangement joins TRBV10-3 to TRBJ2-7; TRBD1 matches at 9 bases. Germline CDR1 is ENHRY and CDR2 is SYGVKD. This CDR3 is built from 14 residues. Trimming cost V 3 bases and J 5 bases; bases outside gene matches: 5. CDR3 amino acids: CAISERDRVHEQYF. Written as DNA, the CDR3 is TGTGCCATCAGTGAACGGGACAGGGTCCACGAGCAGTACTTC.

The J gene is TRBJ1-3, the V gene TRBV4-3, with D maybe TRBD1 (6 bases). The CDR3 consists of 21 residues. With 1 base removed from V and 0 bases from J, the gap between germline ends came to 25 bases. Germline CDR1 LGHNA, CDR2 YSLEER. DNA for the CDR3: TGCGCCAGCAGCCAAGCACAGGGTTTTCCCCACCCACCATACTCTGGAAACACCATATATTTT. Protein product: CASSQAQGFPHPPYSGNTIYF.

CDR3 coding DNA: TGTGCCAGCAGCCAAGTGGGGACCGGGACTAGCCACTACGAGCAGTACTTC. Translating it yields CASSQVGTGTSHYEQYF. The J gene is TRBJ2-7, the V gene TRBV14; 9 nucleotides line up with TRBD2. This CDR3 has 17 amino acids. Trimming took 1 base from V and 3 from J; bases not matched to a gene: 10. Germline V gene lookup returns CDR1 SGHDN and CDR2 FVKESK.

This rearrangement joins TRBV18 to TRBJ1-6, with no clear D. CDR3 size: 16 residues. The V end was cut by 2 bases, the J end by 7 bases, with 15 bases between. CDR1 is KGHSH and CDR2 is LQKENI in the germline V gene. This CDR3 is CASSPSTSARNSPLHF. In DNA, the CDR3 is TGTGCCAGCTCACCATCAACATCGGCGCGGAATTCACCCCTCCACTTT.

The rearrangement uses TRBV9 and TRBJ2-2; 9 nucleotides align to TRBD2. This CDR3 is built from 17 residues. V lost 2 bases, J lost 1 base, and 6 bases stayed unmatched. CDR1 is SGDLS and CDR2 is YYNGEE in the germline V gene. This chain's CDR3 is CASSVQTSGKNTGELFF. Here the CDR3 DNA reads TGTGCCAGCAGCGTCCAGACTAGCGGCAAGAACACCGGGGAGCTGTTTTTT.

The chain combines TRBV7-3 with TRBJ1-1; the D gene is possibly TRBD1 (6 bases). V was shortened by 5 bases and J by 3 bases, with 16 bases between the two germline ends. Germline V gene data show CDR1 as SGHTA and CDR2 as FQGTGA. The CDR3 consists of 15 residues. In nucleotides, the CDR3 is TGTGCCAGCAGCGCGTTGGGGACACTATACACTGAAGCTTTCTTT. Protein sequence: CASSALGTLYTEAFF.

A note on this clone: Germline is not matched at one junction end, which may reflect a read error. Other DNA sequences of this sample code for an identical CDR3. The chain is built from TRBV6-5 and TRBJ1-6, with D uncertain. In germline, CDR1 is MNHEY, CDR2 SVGAGI. CDR3 length: 16 residues. The DNA for the CDR3 is TGTGCCAGCAGTTACTCGAGGCGCTCCTATAATTCCCCCCTCCACTTT. The encoded protein is CASSYSRRSYNSPLHF.

This clone appeared once. The chain employs TRBV4-2 and TRBJ1-3, with D unclear. The germline gives CDR1 LGHNA, CDR2 YNFKEQ. With 1 base removed from V and 7 bases from J, the gap between germline ends came to 17 bases. The CDR3 contains 16 residues. The DNA of the CDR3 is TGTGCCAGCAGCCAAGTTCGGGGTAAATTAGTGAACACCATATATTTT. Protein: CASSQVRGKLVNTIYF.

This clone was detected a few times. The CDR3 protein is CASSLSESYEQYF. CDR3 DNA: TGTGCCAGCAGTTTATCGGAGAGCTACGAGCAGTACTTC. The chain joins TRBV28 to TRBJ2-7; D is uncertain. The V end lost 1 base, the J end lost 3 bases, and 7 bases lay between the germline ends. This CDR3 is built from 13 residues. From germline, CDR1 is MDHEN and CDR2 SYDVKM.

The chain carries TRBV7-9 and TRBJ1-2; 7 positions match TRBD1. J gave up 4 bases and V 7 bases, and 21 bases lay outside the gene matches. The CDR3 extends over 18 amino acids. The V gene's germline CDR1 is SEHNR and CDR2 FQNEAQ (reference sequence). The CDR3 protein is CASIPTRSSPRQGYGYTF. CDR3 sequence (DNA): TGTGCCAGCATCCCGACCCGATCCTCCCCTCGACAGGGCTATGGCTACACCTTC.

The CDR3 coding sequence is TGTGCCAGCAGCCAAGATCTGCCAGGGGCGGGGGAAGAGACCCAGTACTTC. It is translated as CASSQDLPGAGEETQYF. This chain uses TRBV14 with TRBJ2-5; maybe TRBD2 (7 bases). The CDR3 spans 17 residues. Trimming cost V 0 bases and J 3 bases, with 17 bases left between them. Germline assignment: CDR1 SGHDN and CDR2 FVKESK.